The source of this T cell receptor beta chain is a study of cytomegalovirus exposure and HLA in healthy donors. Study results and caveats: Several of the most significant clusters were apparently associated with common viral pathogens in a later analysis. Researchers left out some V segments, among them TRBV6-2 and TRBV6-3, as indistinguishable. Follow-up analysis later connected one missense variant in DCLRE1C with trimming of TCR beta V- and J-genes.

The germline CDR1 and CDR2 sequences are GTSNPN and SVGIG (reference sequence). The CDR3 consists of 15 residues. Amplification used 60 Vbeta primers and 13 Jbeta primers. Clones were sequenced by immunoSEQ multiplex PCR, and TCRdb holds only the in-frame ones, with some missing. This table holds roughly 140,000 clones. Worth noting for this clone: As yet, its antigen is unknown.

The specimen sequenced was PBMCs. The receptor comes from a male donor in good health and CMV-seronegative. J is TRBJ2-5 and V is TRBV30; TRBD2 agrees at 9 bases. The DNA end is a closer match to TRBJ2-7, so the J assignment may be wrong. The CDR3 sequence is CAWKGDSGSLYEQYF. The DNA of the CDR3 is TGTGCCTGGAAAGGGGATAGCGGGAGTTTATACGAGCAGTACTTC.